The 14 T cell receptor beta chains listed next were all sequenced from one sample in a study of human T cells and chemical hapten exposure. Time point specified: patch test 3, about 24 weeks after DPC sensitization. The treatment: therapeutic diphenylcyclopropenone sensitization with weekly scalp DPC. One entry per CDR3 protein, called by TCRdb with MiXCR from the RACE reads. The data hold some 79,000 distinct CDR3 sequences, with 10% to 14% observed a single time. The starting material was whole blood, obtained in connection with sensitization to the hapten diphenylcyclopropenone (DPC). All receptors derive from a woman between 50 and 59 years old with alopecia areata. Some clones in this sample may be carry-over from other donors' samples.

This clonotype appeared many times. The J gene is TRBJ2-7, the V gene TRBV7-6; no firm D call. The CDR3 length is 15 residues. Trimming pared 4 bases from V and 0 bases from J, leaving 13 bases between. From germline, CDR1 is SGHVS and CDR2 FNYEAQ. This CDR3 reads CASSSPRASSYEQYF. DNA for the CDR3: TGTGCCAGCAGCTCTCCTAGGGCGAGCTCCTACGAGCAGTACTTC.

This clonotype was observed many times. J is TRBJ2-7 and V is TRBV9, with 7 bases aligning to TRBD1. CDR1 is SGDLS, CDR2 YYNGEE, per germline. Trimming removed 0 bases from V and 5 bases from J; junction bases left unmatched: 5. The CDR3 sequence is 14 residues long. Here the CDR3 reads CASSVADRVHEQYF. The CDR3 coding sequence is TGTGCCAGCAGCGTAGCAGACAGGGTACACGAGCAGTACTTC.

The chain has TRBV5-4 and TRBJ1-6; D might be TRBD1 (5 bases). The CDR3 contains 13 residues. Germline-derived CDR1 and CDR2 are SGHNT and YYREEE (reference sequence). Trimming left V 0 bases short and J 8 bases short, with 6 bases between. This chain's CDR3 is CASSLAGDSPLHF. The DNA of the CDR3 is TGTGCCAGCAGCTTGGCGGGGGATTCACCCCTCCACTTT.

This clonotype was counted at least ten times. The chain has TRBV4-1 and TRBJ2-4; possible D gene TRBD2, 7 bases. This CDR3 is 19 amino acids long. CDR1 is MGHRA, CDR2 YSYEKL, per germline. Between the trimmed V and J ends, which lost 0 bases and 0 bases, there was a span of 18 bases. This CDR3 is CASSQDMASGGGAKNIQYF. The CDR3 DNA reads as TGCGCCAGCAGCCAAGATATGGCTAGCGGAGGGGGAGCCAAAAACATTCAGTACTTC.

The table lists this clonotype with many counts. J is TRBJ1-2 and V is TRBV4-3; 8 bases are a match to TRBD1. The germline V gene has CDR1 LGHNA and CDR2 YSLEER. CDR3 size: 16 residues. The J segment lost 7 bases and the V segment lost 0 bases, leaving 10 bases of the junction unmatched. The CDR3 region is CASSQDKAGGDRGYTF. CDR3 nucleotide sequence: TGCGCCAGCAGCCAAGATAAGGCAGGGGGCGACCGTGGCTACACCTTC.

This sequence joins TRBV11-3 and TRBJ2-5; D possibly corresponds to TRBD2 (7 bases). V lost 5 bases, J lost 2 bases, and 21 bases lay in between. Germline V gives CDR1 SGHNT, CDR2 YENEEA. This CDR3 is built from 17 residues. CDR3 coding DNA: TGTGCCAGCAGCCCAAGGGAGGGGGGGCTAGGACAAGAGACCCAGTACTTC. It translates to CASSPREGGLGQETQYF.

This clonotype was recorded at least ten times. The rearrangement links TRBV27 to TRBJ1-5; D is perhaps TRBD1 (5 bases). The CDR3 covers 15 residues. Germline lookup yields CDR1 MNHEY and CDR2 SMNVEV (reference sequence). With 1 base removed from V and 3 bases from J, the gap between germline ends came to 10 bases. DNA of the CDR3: TGTGCCAGCAGTTTATGGGGGGGGGACAATCAGCCCCAGCATTTT. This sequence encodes CASSLWGGDNQPQHF.

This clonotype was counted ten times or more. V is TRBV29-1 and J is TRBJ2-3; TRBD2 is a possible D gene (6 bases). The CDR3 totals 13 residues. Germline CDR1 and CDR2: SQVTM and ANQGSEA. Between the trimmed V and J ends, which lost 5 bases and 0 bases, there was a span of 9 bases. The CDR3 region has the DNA TGCAGCGTTCGGCGGGGAAGCACAGATACGCAGTATTTT. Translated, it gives CSVRRGSTDTQYF.

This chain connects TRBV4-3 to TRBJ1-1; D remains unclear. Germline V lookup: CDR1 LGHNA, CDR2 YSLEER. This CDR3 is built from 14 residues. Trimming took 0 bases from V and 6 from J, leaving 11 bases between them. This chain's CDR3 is CASSQEPGRAEAFF. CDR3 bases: TGCGCCAGCAGCCAAGAACCCGGGCGGGCTGAAGCTTTCTTT.

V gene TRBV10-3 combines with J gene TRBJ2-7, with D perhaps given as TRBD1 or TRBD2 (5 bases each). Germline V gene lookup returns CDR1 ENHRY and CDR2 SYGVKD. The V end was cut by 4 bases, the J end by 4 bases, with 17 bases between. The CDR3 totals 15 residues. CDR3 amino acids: CAISGGPPRGYEQYF. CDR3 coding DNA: TGTGCCATCAGTGGGGGACCACCCCGAGGGTACGAGCAGTACTTC.

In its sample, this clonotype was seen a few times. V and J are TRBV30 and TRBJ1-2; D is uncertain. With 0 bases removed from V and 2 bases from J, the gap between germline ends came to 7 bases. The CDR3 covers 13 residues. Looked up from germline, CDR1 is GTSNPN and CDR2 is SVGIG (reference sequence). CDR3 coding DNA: TGTGCCTGGAGTGTAGGGCCCAACTATGGCTACACCTTC. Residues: CAWSVGPNYGYTF.

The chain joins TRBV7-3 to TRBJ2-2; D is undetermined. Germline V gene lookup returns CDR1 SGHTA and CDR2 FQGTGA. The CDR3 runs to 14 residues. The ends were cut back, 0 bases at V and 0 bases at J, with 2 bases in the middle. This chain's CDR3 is CASSLTSNTGELFF. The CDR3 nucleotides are TGTGCCAGCAGCTTAACCTCGAACACCGGGGAGCTGTTTTTT.

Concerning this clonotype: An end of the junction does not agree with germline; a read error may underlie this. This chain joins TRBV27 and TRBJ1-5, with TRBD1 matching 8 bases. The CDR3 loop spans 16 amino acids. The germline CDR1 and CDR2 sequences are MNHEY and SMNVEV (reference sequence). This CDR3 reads CAGSFRGQSGNQPQHF. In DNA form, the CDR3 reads TGTGCCGGCAGTTTCAGGGGGCAATCGGGCAATCAGCCCCAGCATTTT.

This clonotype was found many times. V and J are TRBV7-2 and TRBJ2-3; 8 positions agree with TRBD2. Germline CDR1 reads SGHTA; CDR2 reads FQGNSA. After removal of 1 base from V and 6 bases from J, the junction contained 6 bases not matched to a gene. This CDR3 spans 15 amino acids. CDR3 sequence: CASSLVSGSSDTQYF. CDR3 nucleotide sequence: TGTGCCAGCAGCTTAGTGAGCGGGAGTAGTGATACGCAGTATTTT. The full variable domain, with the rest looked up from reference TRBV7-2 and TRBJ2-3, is GAGVSQSPSNKVTEKGKDVELRCDPISGHTALYWYRQSLGQGLEFLIYFQGNSAPDKSGLPSDRFSAERTGGSVSTLTIQRTQQEDSAVYLCASSLVSGSSDTQYFGPGTRLTVL.